A single sample gave rise to the 17 T cell receptor beta chains below, sequenced in a study of shared clonotypes between healthy human individuals. TCRdb keeps only in-frame clones here, not all; method: immunoSEQ multiplex PCR. The table has about 1.5 million clones, under 99% seen once. The material sequenced was naive CD4+ T cells sorted from blood. As for subset: CD45RA+ positively selected. These receptors originate from a man aged 25 to 45 in good health.

The J gene is TRBJ1-5, the V gene TRBV21-1; the table calls TRBD1, which could not be checked here. TRBV21-1 is an annotated pseudogene. The CDR3 runs 19 residues. The CDR3 here is CASSHNRDRGVYSNQPQHF. CDR3 in DNA: TGTGCCAGCAGTCATAACCGGGACAGGGGGGTTTATAGCAATCAGCCCCAGCATTTT.

The J gene is TRBJ1-5, the V gene TRBV6-1, with a weak D call TRBD1 (6 bases). Germline values: CDR1 MNHNS, CDR2 SASEGT. This CDR3 comprises 15 residues. V shed 6 bases and J shed 3 bases, with 15 bases lying between them. The CDR3 here is CASSPSGQLNQPQHF. In DNA, the CDR3 is TGTGCCAGCAGCCCATCTGGACAGCTCAATCAGCCCCAGCATTTT.

This chain links TRBV19 with TRBJ1-1, with TRBD1 identical over 7 bases. The CDR3 has 12 amino acids. Unmatched junction bases numbered 3, after V lost 10 bases and J lost 1 base. Germline-derived CDR1 and CDR2 are LNHDA and SQIVND (reference sequence). This CDR3 reads CATPGGNTEAFF. CDR3 DNA: TGTGCCACCCCAGGGGGGAACACTGAAGCTTTCTTT.

The chain has TRBV9 and TRBJ1-1; D call uncertain. V was pared by 3 bases and J by 2 bases, with 11 bases between. CDR3 length equals 14 residues. Per germline, CDR1 SGDLS and CDR2 YYNGEE. The CDR3 DNA is TGTGCCAGCAGCGGAGGCCCACAAAACACTGAAGCTTTCTTT. Protein sequence: CASSGGPQNTEAFF.

The rearrangement joins TRBV5-1 to TRBJ1-5, with unresolved D. This CDR3 has 16 amino acids. Deletions cut 2 bases from V and 2 bases from J, with 14 bases between. Per the germline V gene, CDR1 is SGHRS and CDR2 is YFSETQ. CDR3 residues: CASSLAPQAGNQPQHF. The DNA of the CDR3 is TGCGCCAGCAGCTTAGCACCCCAGGCCGGCAATCAGCCCCAGCATTTT.

Worth noting for this clone: Other DNA sequences in this specimen translate into the identical CDR3. The J gene is TRBJ1-3, the V gene TRBV5-1; D not certain. The CDR3 has 13 amino acids. V was shortened by 4 bases and J by 0 bases, with 5 bases between the two germline ends. Germline values: CDR1 SGHRS, CDR2 YFSETQ. CDR3: CASSAGSGNTIYF. The DNA for the CDR3 is TGCGCCAGCAGCGCTGGCTCTGGAAACACCATATATTTT.

This sequence joins TRBV2 and TRBJ1-1, with unresolved D. The CDR3 runs 15 residues. V was trimmed by 6 bases and J by 0 bases, leaving 14 bases between them. Germline lookup yields CDR1 SNHLY and CDR2 FYNNEI. The CDR3: CASSPNRRLNTEAFF. CDR3 nucleotide sequence: TGTGCCAGCAGCCCCAACCGTAGGTTGAACACTGAAGCTTTCTTT.

The chain recombines TRBV29-1 with TRBJ1-4; TRBD1 matches at 10 bases. Germline assignment: CDR1 SQVTM and CDR2 ANQGSEA. V was clipped by 7 bases and J by 7 bases; unmatched bases: 9. The CDR3 contains 14 residues. Written as DNA, the CDR3 is TGCAGCGGGGCAGACGGGACAGGGGCTGAAAAACTGTTTTTT. This gives the protein CSGADGTGAEKLFF.

This clone was seen just once. The rearrangement uses TRBV19 and TRBJ1-1; 7 positions agree with TRBD1. This CDR3 comprises 14 residues. Germline assignment: CDR1 LNHDA and CDR2 SQIVND (reference sequence). Germline trimming cut 9 bases from V and 5 bases from J; bases unmatched to any gene: 12. The CDR3 region is CASIHRTGATEAFF. The CDR3 nucleotides are TGTGCCAGCATTCATCGGACAGGCGCAACTGAAGCTTTCTTT.

This chain joins TRBV6-4 and TRBJ2-1; 10 nucleotides align to TRBD2. The CDR3 covers 16 residues. V shed 8 bases, J shed 9 bases, and the junction held 16 bases outside the gene matches. CDR1 and CDR2 (germline): MRHNA, SNTAGT. DNA for the CDR3: TGTGCCAGCGCCGACTCGAGCCTAGCGGGAGTATCTGAGCAGTTCTTC. Translation gives CASADSSLAGVSEQFF.

The chain carries TRBV28 and TRBJ2-1; 11 positions match TRBD2. CDR1 and CDR2 from the germline V gene are MDHEN and SYDVKM. CDR3 length: 17 amino acids. Germline trimming cut 0 bases from V and 1 base from J; bases unmatched to any gene: 2. CDR3 residues: CASSLWASGRSYNEQFF. For the CDR3, the DNA is TGTGCCAGCAGTTTATGGGCTAGCGGGAGGTCCTACAATGAGCAGTTCTTC.

The J gene is TRBJ2-1, the V gene TRBV7-3; the D gene is possibly TRBD2 (6 bases). With 6 bases removed from V and 6 bases from J, the gap between germline ends came to 12 bases. The CDR3 length is 13 residues. Germline values: CDR1 SGHTA, CDR2 FQGTGA. CDR3 in amino acids: CASSPAGINEQFF. The CDR3 bases are TGTGCCAGCAGTCCTGCGGGAATCAATGAGCAGTTCTTC. Together with reference TRBV7-3 and TRBJ2-1, the CDR3 gives the full variable domain: GAGVSQTPSNKVTEKGKYVELRCDPISGHTALYWYRQSLGQGPEFLIYFQGTGAADDSGLPNDRFFAVRPEGSVSTLKIQRTERGDSAVYLCASSPAGINEQFFGPGTRLTVL.

The chain joins TRBV5-1 to TRBJ2-1; D is possibly TRBD2 (6 bases). V lost 3 bases to trimming and J lost 0 bases, with 13 bases between them. Germline CDR1 is SGHRS and CDR2 is YFSETQ. The CDR3 totals 16 residues. CDR3 region: CASSSGLRSSYNEQFF. CDR3 sequence (DNA): TGCGCCAGCAGCTCGGGACTGCGGAGCTCCTACAATGAGCAGTTCTTC. The variable domain in full, completed from reference TRBV5-1 and TRBJ2-1, reads KAGVTQTPRYLIKTRGQQVTLSCSPISGHRSVSWYQQTPGQGLQFLFEYFSETQRNKGNFPGRFSGRQFSNSRSEMNVSTLELGDSALYLCASSSGLRSSYNEQFFGPGTRLTVL.

The rearrangement joins TRBV30 to TRBJ1-2, with unresolved D. Germline CDR1 reads GTSNPN; CDR2 reads SVGIG (reference sequence). With 2 bases removed from V and 4 bases from J, the gap between germline ends came to 8 bases. This CDR3 is 12 amino acids long. The CDR3 reads CAWSNGGYGYTF. The CDR3 nucleotides are TGTGCCTGGAGTAACGGAGGCTATGGCTACACCTTC.

This chain joins TRBV2 and TRBJ2-2; the D call may be TRBD1 or TRBD2 (5 bases each). V gave up 7 bases and J gave up 1 base, with 13 bases separating them. Per germline, CDR1 SNHLY and CDR2 FYNNEI. The CDR3 runs 15 residues. The DNA of the CDR3 is TGTGCCAGCAATACGGGACCCGAGAACACCGGGGAGCTGTTTTTT. Translation: CASNTGPENTGELFF.

For the CDR3, the DNA is TGTGCCAGCAGCCTGAGGACTAGCGGGAGTTCGGGGAATGAGCAGTTCTTC. Translated: CASSLRTSGSSGNEQFF. The chain carries TRBV4-2 and TRBJ2-1; 13 bases fit TRBD2. This CDR3 has 17 amino acids. Per germline, CDR1 LGHNA and CDR2 YNFKEQ. With V trimmed by 4 bases and J by 7 bases, 10 bases remained unmatched.

This sequence joins TRBV9 and TRBJ2-3; 10 bases are a match to TRBD2. The germline CDR1 and CDR2 sequences are SGDLS and YYNGEE. V was clipped by 0 bases and J by 0 bases; unmatched bases: 7. The length of the CDR3 is 18 residues. The CDR3 region has the DNA TGTGCCAGCAGCGTAGGAGCGGGAGGGCCGGCTAGCACAGATACGCAGTATTTT. Amino acid sequence: CASSVGAGGPASTDTQYF.